This record concerns one TCR beta chain sequence. Its antigen is currently unknown. PCR primers comprised 60 Vbeta and 13 Jbeta primers. The protocol was immunoSEQ multiplex PCR, while the TCRdb copy is restricted to in-frame clones and leaves out a portion. The repertoire consists of a few hundred thousand clones, with around 83% occurring once and the leading ten covering 10%. This record belongs to a study of cytomegalovirus exposure and HLA in healthy donors. Germline V lookup: CDR1 MNHNS, CDR2 SASEGT. CDR3 length: 14 amino acids. Trimming removed 1 base from V and 9 bases from J; junction bases left unmatched: 6. The study's findings and limits: Some V segments, including TRBV6-2 and TRBV6-3, were excluded as indistinguishable. A later analysis reportedly found fewer N-insertions in an Asian-associated ancestry cluster than the roughly 680-donor mean. Previously analyzed data showed that most TCR beta V segments were productive at a frequency of about 90% or about 30%. A missense DCLRE1C variant was associated with V- and J-gene trimming of TCR beta chains in a later analysis, and an independent cohort replicated the association.

The chain has TRBV6-1 and TRBJ1-5, with 7 nucleotides matching TRBD1. The receptor comes from a woman between 45 and 65 years old in good health and CMV-seropositive. The sample consisted of PBMCs. CDR3 coding DNA: TGTGCCAGCAGTGAAGACAGGGGTGGGCGGCCCCAGCATTTT. Translated: CASSEDRGGRPQHF.